This is a list of T cell receptor beta chains from one sample in a study of tumor and adjacent non-tumor tissue in lung cancer. TCRdb itself ran the multiplex PCR reads through MiXCR, one entry per CDR3 protein. This sample has more than 75,000 distinct CDR3 sequences; 80% occur once, and the top ten carry about 30%. The sample consisted of distant non-tumor lung tissue. Every receptor here comes from a man aged 55 to 70 with small cell lung cancer. The CDR3 runs from the conserved cysteine through the conserved F or W. Fields, in order: V gene, CDR3 length, D gene, clone size, J gene, CDR3 DNA, CDR3 protein. The D gene is left open where the match is weak. The size of a clone is reported for some rows only, either as once, few or many, or as a class for expanded clones.

V gene: TRBV24-1
CDR3 length: 13
D gene: NA
clone size: NA
J gene: TRBJ2-2
CDR3 DNA: TGTGTCACGAGAATGGCTTCCACCGGTGAGCTGTTTTTT
CDR3 protein: CVTRMASTGELFF

V gene: TRBV7-9
CDR3 length: 16
D gene: TRBD2
clone size: NA
J gene: TRBJ2-7
CDR3 DNA: TGTACCAGCAGCGTTTACGCGACTAGCGGACTCTACGAGCAGTACTTC
CDR3 protein: CTSSVYATSGLYEQYF

V gene: TRBV6-1
CDR3 length: 17
D gene: TRBD1
clone size: many
J gene: TRBJ2-4
CDR3 DNA: TGTGCCAGCAGTGAATTTAGGACAGGGGTGGCCAAAAACATTCAGTACTTC
CDR3 protein: CASSEFRTGVAKNIQYF

V gene: TRBV4-1
CDR3 length: 12
D gene: NA
clone size: NA
J gene: TRBJ2-7
CDR3 DNA: TGCGCCAACAGCCATGTGGGAAATGATCAGTACTTC
CDR3 protein: CANSHVGNDQYF

V gene: TRBV6-1
CDR3 length: 14
D gene: NA
clone size: NA
J gene: TRBJ2-3
CDR3 DNA: TGTGCCAGAACCGGGACTTTGACGACAGATATGCAGTACTTT
CDR3 protein: CARTGTLTTDMQYF

V gene: TRBV6-1
CDR3 length: 15
D gene: NA
clone size: NA
J gene: TRBJ2-1
CDR3 DNA: TGTGGCAGCAGTGAAAGGAGCAGGAGCTACAATGAGCAGTTCTTC
CDR3 protein: CGSSERSRSYNEQFF

V gene: TRBV29-1
CDR3 length: 15
D gene: NA
clone size: NA
J gene: TRBJ1-5
CDR3 DNA: TGCAGCGTTGAGCTATCGGCCCATCGCACATATACGCAGCATTTT
CDR3 protein: CSVELSAHRTYTQHF

V gene: TRBV28
CDR3 length: 16
D gene: TRBD1
clone size: NA
J gene: TRBJ2-5
CDR3 DNA: TGTGCCAGCAGTTTACACCAAACCAGGGGGTTGAAGACCCAGTACTTC
CDR3 protein: CASSLHQTRGLKTQYF

V gene: TRBV6-5
CDR3 length: 14
D gene: NA
clone size: NA
J gene: TRBJ2-2
CDR3 DNA: TGTGGCAGCAGAGTGACCGGGAACACCGGGGAGCTGTTTTTT
CDR3 protein: CGSRVTGNTGELFF

V gene: TRBV12-3/TRBV12-4
CDR3 length: 18
D gene: NA
clone size: NA
J gene: TRBJ2-3
CDR3 DNA: TGTGCCAGCAGTCAGACATGTGTCGTCCTCAGACTTTCAGGTACGCAGTATTTT
CDR3 protein: CASSQTCVVLRLSGTQYF

V gene: TRBV7-6
CDR3 length: 13
D gene: NA
clone size: NA
J gene: TRBJ1-5
CDR3 DNA: TGTGCCGGCAGCTTAGCAGGGAATCAGCCCCAGCATTTT
CDR3 protein: CAGSLAGNQPQHF

V gene: TRBV19
CDR3 length: 14
D gene: NA
clone size: NA
J gene: TRBJ2-2
CDR3 DNA: TGTGCCAGTAGTCAGGGTTTCCGCACCGGGGAGCTGTTTTTT
CDR3 protein: CASSQGFRTGELFF

V gene: TRBV6-5
CDR3 length: 14
D gene: TRBD2
clone size: NA
J gene: TRBJ2-3
CDR3 DNA: TGTGCCAGTAGGGCTAGCGGGAGTAGGGATATGCAGTATTTT
CDR3 protein: CASRASGSRDMQYF

V gene: TRBV20-1
CDR3 length: 12
D gene: NA
clone size: NA
J gene: TRBJ1-2
CDR3 DNA: TGCAGTGCTCGAACCGAGACGAGGGGCTACGCATTC
CDR3 protein: CSARTETRGYAF

V gene: TRBV6-1
CDR3 length: 20
D gene: NA
clone size: once
J gene: TRBJ1-2
CDR3 DNA: TGTGCCAGTAGTGACCTCGTGGGGCGGCTACCGACGACCCGGACAGTAGGCTACACCTTC
CDR3 protein: CASSDLVGRLPTTRTVGYTF

V gene: TRBV11-2
CDR3 length: 17
D gene: NA
clone size: NA
J gene: TRBJ2-1
CDR3 DNA: TGTGCCAGCACTTTAGTGAAAACCCAGAGCTCCTACAATGAGCAGTTCTTC
CDR3 protein: CASTLVKTQSSYNEQFF

V gene: TRBV12-3/TRBV12-4
CDR3 length: 14
D gene: NA
clone size: NA
J gene: TRBJ2-3
CDR3 DNA: TGTGTCAGCAGTATGCTAGGGCCCACAGATACGCAGTATTTT
CDR3 protein: CVSSMLGPTDTQYF

V gene: TRBV29-1
CDR3 length: 14
D gene: NA
clone size: once
J gene: TRBJ1-3
CDR3 DNA: TGCAGGGTTGAAGTGGGGGCAGCTGGAAACACCATATATTTT
CDR3 protein: CRVEVGAAGNTIYF

V gene: TRBV11-2
CDR3 length: 16
D gene: NA
clone size: once
J gene: TRBJ1-1
CDR3 DNA: TGTGCCAGCCTACAGCCATGGCAGGGATTAAACACTGAAGCTTTCTTT
CDR3 protein: CASLQPWQGLNTEAFF

V gene: TRBV29-1
CDR3 length: 14
D gene: NA
clone size: once
J gene: TRBJ2-3
CDR3 DNA: TGCAGCGTTGAACGACAATTCGTCACAGATACGCAGTATTTT
CDR3 protein: CSVERQFVTDTQYF

V gene: TRBV12-3/TRBV12-4
CDR3 length: 15
D gene: TRBD1
clone size: NA
J gene: TRBJ2-2
CDR3 DNA: TGTGCCAGCAGTTTCTCTGGGACAGACTTAGGGGAGCTGTTTTTT
CDR3 protein: CASSFSGTDLGELFF

V gene: TRBV29-1
CDR3 length: 13
D gene: NA
clone size: NA
J gene: TRBJ2-7
CDR3 DNA: TGCAGCGTTGACACCCTATCGAAGGGCGAGCAGTACTTC
CDR3 protein: CSVDTLSKGEQYF

V gene: TRBV20-1
CDR3 length: 14
D gene: NA
clone size: NA
J gene: TRBJ2-4
CDR3 DNA: TGCAGCGCGACCGTGACAGATGTGGGAAACATTCAGTACTTC
CDR3 protein: CSATVTDVGNIQYF